One sample yielded the 5 T cell receptor beta chains listed below, sequenced in a study of neurological immune-mediated disorders. TCRdb re-analysed the 5' RACE reads in MiXCR, keeping a single row per CDR3 protein. The table has tens of thousands of distinct CDR3 sequences, about 6.3% seen once; the top ten hold around 0.6%. The sequencing input was CD4+ T cells from blood. The receptors were sampled from a woman in her 40s in good health.

This clonotype was picked up many times. The V and J genes are TRBV28 and TRBJ2-2; D remains unclear. CDR1 and CDR2 (germline): MDHEN, SYDVKM. This CDR3 is 13 amino acids long. V dropped 7 bases and J dropped 2 bases, with 8 bases sitting between them. DNA of the CDR3: TGTGCCAGCAAGTCATCCAACACCGGGGAGCTGTTTTTT. It encodes CASKSSNTGELFF.

In this sample, this clonotype turned up many times. V gene TRBV20-1 combines with J gene TRBJ2-7; D is tentatively TRBD1 or TRBD2 (5 bases each). V lost 4 bases and J 2 bases, leaving 12 bases between the germline ends. CDR1 and CDR2 (germline): DFQATT, SNEGSKA (reference sequence). The CDR3 is 13 amino acids. This CDR3 is CSAKGRQTYEQYF. CDR3 DNA: TGCAGTGCTAAGGGACGGCAAACCTACGAGCAGTACTTC.

There are many counts of this clonotype. V usage is TRBV20-1 and J usage is TRBJ2-1, with TRBD2 as a possible D gene (5 bases). Trimming shortened V by 0 bases and J by 6 bases, and 12 bases separated the two germline ends. Germline V gene data show CDR1 as DFQATT and CDR2 as SNEGSKA (reference sequence). CDR3 size: 14 residues. In DNA, the CDR3 is TGCAGTGCTAGAGATCGTCCTAGCAGCAATGAGCAGTTCTTC. Translation: CSARDRPSSNEQFF.

The rearrangement uses TRBV28 and TRBJ2-7; D ambiguous. The V end was cut by 10 bases, the J end by 2 bases, with 12 bases between. CDR3 length: 12 residues. Germline V lookup: CDR1 MDHEN, CDR2 SYDVKM. The CDR3 nucleotides read TGTGCCAACAGAGTCCCAACCTACGAGCAGTACTTC. This translates into CANRVPTYEQYF.

This clonotype was observed many times. The chain recombines TRBV7-2 with TRBJ2-7; 10 nucleotides match TRBD2. The V and J ends lost 6 bases and 6 bases, in that order; junction bases with no gene match: 8. Germline V gene data show CDR1 as SGHTA and CDR2 as FQGNSA. The CDR3 extends over 14 amino acids. Here the CDR3 reads CASRPGAGGFEQYF. The CDR3 DNA reads as TGTGCCAGCAGACCGGGAGCGGGAGGGTTCGAGCAGTACTTC.